The rows below give T cell receptor beta chains drawn from one sample of a study of blood T cell dynamics during melanoma immunotherapy. TCRdb's copy holds only in-frame clones and misses some; the assay was immunoSEQ multiplex PCR. The data hold roughly 7,300 clones, with about four fifths observed a single time. The sample in question was blood, obtained from a patient treated with checkpoint blockade. These receptors all stem from a human donor with melanoma. The CDR3 runs from the conserved cysteine through the conserved F or W. The D gene is left open where the match is weak. Only some rows state a clone size, as once, few, many or a class for expanded clones.

v_call,d_call,clone_size,j_call,cdr3_nt,cdr3_aa
TRBV28,TRBD2,NA,TRBJ2-7,TGTGCCAGCAGTCCTAATCCCGGGACTAGCGGGGGGGGTTATTACGAGCAGTACTTC,CASSPNPGTSGGGYYEQYF
TRBV2,TRBD2,NA,TRBJ2-3,TGTGCCAGCAGTGGTTGGCCGGGACTAGCGGAGGTCTCAGATACGCAGTATTTT,CASSGWPGLAEVSDTQYF
TRBV5-3,TRBD1,NA,TRBJ1-5,TGTGCCAGAAGCCATTGCCCGGACAGGGATAGGCCGCCCCAGCATTTT,CARSHCPDRDRPPQHF
TRBV19,NA,large,TRBJ1-1,TGTGCCAGTAGTACCAGACCACTTAACACTGAAGCTTTCTTT,CASSTRPLNTEAFF
TRBV19,TRBD1,NA,TRBJ1-2,TGTGCCAGTAGTATAGATCCCCCCGGGACAGACATTGGCTACACCTTC,CASSIDPPGTDIGYTF
TRBV19,NA,NA,TRBJ2-1,TGTGCCAGTAGTATCCGGCCAGCGTCAAATACCTACAATGAGCAGTTCTTC,CASSIRPASNTYNEQFF
TRBV5-1,TRBD1,NA,TRBJ2-2,TGCGCCAGCAGCTCGACAGGGTGGGGAACCGGGGAGCTGTTTTTT,CASSSTGWGTGELFF
TRBV29-1,NA,NA,TRBJ2-3,TGCAGCGTCGTGGACATGGAAAGGGGCGATACGCAGTATTTT,CSVVDMERGDTQYF
TRBV30,NA,NA,TRBJ1-2,TGTGCCTTGTCTGGTCGGGGGAACTATGGCTACACCTTC,CALSGRGNYGYTF
TRBV7-9,NA,once,TRBJ1-2,TGTGCCAGCAGCTTAGTAGGGGGGGAGAACTATGGCTACACCTTC,CASSLVGGENYGYTF
TRBV28,NA,once,TRBJ2-7,TGTGCCAGCAGGGCACCGGACGGGCAGAGTCCCCACGAGCAGTACTTC,CASRAPDGQSPHEQYF
TRBV5-8,NA,NA,TRBJ1-1,TGTGCCAGCAGCTTGCAGGGTCGGAACACTGAAGCTTTCTTT,CASSLQGRNTEAFF
TRBV10-2,TRBD1,few,TRBJ2-7,TGCGCCAGCAGTGAGCTGCCAGGGGGTAGTGAGCAGTACTTC,CASSELPGGSEQYF
TRBV7-3,TRBD2,NA,TRBJ2-3,TGTGCCAGCAGCTTAACACGGAGCGGGGGGAACACAGATACGCAGTATTTT,CASSLTRSGGNTDTQYF
TRBV19,TRBD1,NA,TRBJ2-7,TGTGCCAGTAGTCCCCTGGACAGGGCCTACGAGCAGTACTTC,CASSPLDRAYEQYF
TRBV30,NA,NA,TRBJ2-4,TGTGCCTGGAGTGTGGGGGTGGACATTCAGTACTTC,CAWSVGVDIQYF
TRBV18,TRBD1,NA,TRBJ2-7,TGTGCCAGCTCACCTCCGAAACAGGGGGAGAAATCCTACGAGCAGTACTTC,CASSPPKQGEKSYEQYF
TRBV5-6,NA,NA,TRBJ1-2,TGTGCCAGCAGCACCCGAGACGCCGGGGGCTATGGCTACACCTTC,CASSTRDAGGYGYTF
TRBV27,TRBD2,NA,TRBJ2-1,TGTGCCAGCAGTTTAACCCCCCGGCTAGCGGGGGGCCATGAGCAGTTCTTC,CASSLTPRLAGGHEQFF
TRBV7-3,NA,NA,TRBJ2-1,TGTGCCAGCAGCTTAATTGCAGCCAAATACAATGAGCAGTTCTTC,CASSLIAAKYNEQFF
TRBV7-7,NA,NA,TRBJ2-5,TGTGCCAGCAGCTTGGGGCTCCGCGGTGGGCAAGAGACCCAGTACTTC,CASSLGLRGGQETQYF
TRBV30,TRBD1,NA,TRBJ1-1,TGTGCCTGGGGTAGACAGGGCACCCCGCCGCTCTTT,CAWGRQGTPPLF
TRBV6-5,TRBD1,NA,TRBJ1-5,TGTGCCAGCAGTCTGACAGGGAGTAGCAATCAGCCCCAGCATTTT,CASSLTGSSNQPQHF
TRBV28,NA,NA,TRBJ1-1,TGTGCCAGCAGTTATCAACCGGGGAAGAACACTGAAGCTTTCTTT,CASSYQPGKNTEAFF
TRBV19,TRBD2,NA,TRBJ2-1,TGTGCCAGTAGGAGCGGGGGGGCGGTTTATGAGCAGTTCTTC,CASRSGGAVYEQFF
TRBV6-1,TRBD2,few,TRBJ2-3,TGTGCCAGCAGTTTTAGCGGGTCCGATACGCAGTATTTT,CASSFSGSDTQYF
TRBV19,TRBD2,few,TRBJ2-1,TGTGCCAGTAGCTTAGCGGGGGGGCTCAATGAGCAGTTCTTC,CASSLAGGLNEQFF
TRBV19,NA,NA,TRBJ2-3,TGTGCCAGTAGTATGGGAAACGGGGCAGGGGATACGCAGTATTTT,CASSMGNGAGDTQYF
TRBV25-1,NA,NA,TRBJ2-5,TGTGCCAGCAGTGGGGGGCGCGGGCTGGGGCAGTACTTC,CASSGGRGLGQYF
TRBV7-8,TRBD1,NA,TRBJ1-2,TGTGCCAGCAGCTTAGCGCGTCTACCCAGGGGGCGGTCTGGCTACACCTTC,CASSLARLPRGRSGYTF
TRBV10-1,TRBD1,NA,TRBJ2-5,TGCGCCAGCAGTGAGTCGGGACAGGGGTTCCGAGAGACCCAGTACTTC,CASSESGQGFRETQYF
TRBV27,NA,NA,TRBJ2-7,TGTGCCAGCAGTTTGAGGGGGACGGAAGACGAGCAGTACTTC,CASSLRGTEDEQYF
TRBV19,NA,NA,TRBJ1-3,TGTGCCAGTAGTGGGGAGGCTTCCTCTGGAAACACCATATATTTT,CASSGEASSGNTIYF
TRBV7-2,TRBD2,NA,TRBJ2-3,TGTGCCAGCAGCTTATCAGCGGGGGGCACAGATACGCAGTATTTT,CASSLSAGGTDTQYF
TRBV14,TRBD1,NA,TRBJ2-7,TGTGCCAGCAGCCGAGGGGGCAGGCCCTACGAGCAGTACTTC,CASSRGGRPYEQYF
TRBV7-9,NA,few,TRBJ1-1,TGTGCCAGCAGCTTAGACGCAGGGAGGACTGAAGCTTTCTTT,CASSLDAGRTEAFF
TRBV27,NA,NA,TRBJ2-7,TGTGCCAGCAGTTTTAGGACAGCCTACGAGCAGTACTTC,CASSFRTAYEQYF
TRBV6-5,NA,once,TRBJ1-5,TGTGCCAGCACTCCATCAGGGCAGTTACAGCCCCAGCATTTT,CASTPSGQLQPQHF
TRBV7-2,TRBD2,NA,TRBJ2-3,TGTGCCAGCAGCTTCGATGCGGGGGGGGTGGATACGCAGTATTTT,CASSFDAGGVDTQYF
TRBV6-5,NA,few,TRBJ1-1,TGTGCCAGCAGATCCACCCTGAACACTGAAGCTTTCTTT,CASRSTLNTEAFF
TRBV5-1,NA,NA,TRBJ2-7,TGCGCCAGCAGCTTGGGGAGATCGGGGACCGAGCAGTACTTC,CASSLGRSGTEQYF
TRBV19,TRBD1,NA,TRBJ1-1,TGTGCCAGTAGTATAAACAGGGGCATTTCAGCTTTCTTT,CASSINRGISAFF
TRBV6-1,NA,NA,TRBJ1-4,TGTGCCAGCAGTCTAAAACGGGGAGGGGGATCAAAACTGTTTTTT,CASSLKRGGGSKLFF
TRBV2,NA,NA,TRBJ2-2,TGTGCCAGCAGTGCTGGGGGGTCGAACACCGGGGAGCTGTTTTTT,CASSAGGSNTGELFF
TRBV29-1,NA,NA,TRBJ1-2,TGCAGCGTTGTAGTTAACTATGGCTACACCTTC,CSVVVNYGYTF
TRBV5-1,NA,NA,TRBJ1-4,TGCGCCAGCAGCTCGGACACCAAGGAGAAACTGTTTTTT,CASSSDTKEKLFF
TRBV5-1,NA,NA,TRBJ1-1,TGCGCCAGCAGCTCACATGCTGAAGCTTTCTTT,CASSSHAEAFF
TRBV28,NA,NA,TRBJ1-1,TGTGCCAGCACTATCGGCCTTGAAGCTTTCTTT,CASTIGLEAFF
TRBV9,NA,once,TRBJ1-6,TGTGCCAGCAGCGAGACCCGGGACGGTAATTCACCCCTCCACTTT,CASSETRDGNSPLHF
TRBV2,NA,NA,TRBJ2-3,TGTGCCAGCAGCCTGTTCACAGATACGCAGTATTTT,CASSLFTDTQYF
TRBV10-3,NA,NA,TRBJ1-5,TGTGCCATCAGTGAACCAGGGCGCAATCAGCCCCAGCATTTT,CAISEPGRNQPQHF
TRBV5-1,NA,NA,TRBJ2-6,TGCGCCAGCAGCTTGCTCTCGGGGGCCAACGTCCTGACTTTC,CASSLLSGANVLTF
TRBV18,NA,NA,TRBJ2-5,TGTGCCAGCTCACTTTACCAGGAGGTGGAGACCCAGTACTTC,CASSLYQEVETQYF
TRBV19,NA,NA,TRBJ1-3,TGTGCCAGTAGTATGCCCCCCCCAGCGGACACCATATATTTT,CASSMPPPADTIYF
TRBV6-1,TRBD1,once,TRBJ1-1,TGTGCCAGCCTGCAGGGGGCACAGACTGAAGCTTTCTTT,CASLQGAQTEAFF
TRBV5-4,TRBD1,NA,TRBJ2-5,TGTGCCAGCAGCTTACCGGGACAGGGTCGGGAGACCCAGTACTTC,CASSLPGQGRETQYF
TRBV2,TRBD1,NA,TRBJ1-5,TGTGCCAGCAGTTACAGGGGGCGGCAGCCCCAGCATTTT,CASSYRGRQPQHF
TRBV2,NA,NA,TRBJ1-2,TGTGCCAGCAGGGACAGCACCAACTATGGCTACACCTTC,CASRDSTNYGYTF
TRBV28,NA,few,TRBJ1-4,TGTGCCAGCAGTTTAACAGGGAGTAATGAAAAACTGTTTTTT,CASSLTGSNEKLFF